This T cell receptor beta chain stems from a study of identical twins. Study results and limitations: Out-of-frame alpha sequences common to twins exhibited an excess of low generation probability.

As to this clonotype: What it binds is unknown.

Healthy Caucasian donors formed the entire cohort. TCRdb re-called the 5' RACE reads through MiXCR, storing one row per CDR3 protein. The table has hundreds of thousands of distinct CDR3 sequences, approximately 13% seen once. In germline, CDR1 is DFQATT, CDR2 SNEGSKA (reference sequence). The length of the CDR3 is 15 residues. The ends lost 5 bases at V and 6 bases at J; junction bases unmatched: 9. A further study also used this sample, focusing on yellow fever vaccine responses in identical twins.

What was sequenced was PBMCs. This clonotype was obtained from a woman aged 18-30 years in good health. The V and J genes are TRBV20-1 and TRBJ2-2, with 10 bases aligning to TRBD1. CDR3 residues: CSARARDRGSGELFF. The CDR3 region has the DNA TGCAGTGCTCGAGCCCGGGACAGGGGTTCCGGGGAGCTGTTTTTT.